Presented here are 32 T cell receptor beta chains from one specimen sequenced in a study of blood T cells in healthy people across ages. Primed by a sample-barcoded 5' primer and a J-beta primer mix, a second PCR proceeded for 7 to 11 cycles. One entry per CDR3 protein results from TCRdb running MiXCR on the 5' RACE reads. Among about 780,000 distinct CDR3 sequences listed, less than 80% were seen once. Sequencing was done on a sample of blood. The receptors come from a man aged 25-45 years in good health.

The genes are TRBV5-1 and TRBJ2-1, with TRBD2 matching over 9 bases. The CDR3 covers 20 residues. The V and J ends lost 4 bases and 2 bases, in that order; junction bases with no gene match: 19. Germline lookup yields CDR1 SGHRS and CDR2 YFSETQ. The CDR3 sequence: CASSEKAIAGVEAPYNEQFF. In DNA form, the CDR3 reads TGCGCCAGCAGCGAAAAAGCAATAGCGGGGGTGGAGGCGCCCTACAATGAGCAGTTCTTC. The full variable domain, rest sourced from reference TRBV5-1 and TRBJ2-1, is KAGVTQTPRYLIKTRGQQVTLSCSPISGHRSVSWYQQTPGQGLQFLFEYFSETQRNKGNFPGRFSGRQFSNSRSEMNVSTLELGDSALYLCASSEKAIAGVEAPYNEQFFGPGTRLTVL.

The chain employs TRBV5-1 and TRBJ2-4; 7 bases are shared with TRBD2. Germline V CDR1 and CDR2: SGHRS, YFSETQ. Germline trimming cut 0 bases from V and 13 bases from J; bases unmatched to any gene: 13. The CDR3 extends over 15 amino acids. This CDR3 is CASSLDSMAGEEQYF. CDR3 DNA: TGCGCCAGCAGCTTGGATAGTATGGCGGGGGAAGAGCAGTACTTC. The full variable domain, rest sourced from reference TRBV5-1 and TRBJ2-4, is KAGVTQTPRYLIKTRGQQVTLSCSPISGHRSVSWYQQTPGQGLQFLFEYFSETQRNKGNFPGRFSGRQFSNSRSEMNVSTLELGDSALYLCASSLDSMAGEEQYFGAGTRLSVL.

V usage is TRBV12-3 or TRBV12-4 and J usage is TRBJ2-7; D possibly corresponds to TRBD2 (5 bases). The ends were cut back, 7 bases at V and 3 bases at J, with 13 bases in the middle. CDR3 length: 13 residues. The CDR3, as DNA: TGTGCCAGCATCCTGGACTGGGGCTACGAGCAGTACTTC. The encoded protein is CASILDWGYEQYF.

This clonotype has only a few counts. The V and J genes are TRBV20-1 and TRBJ2-6, with 9 bases aligning to TRBD1. Trimming at V came to 3 bases and at J to 0 bases, leaving 3 bases not matched to a gene. This CDR3 comprises 16 residues. Germline assignment: CDR1 DFQATT and CDR2 SNEGSKA (reference sequence). Here the CDR3 DNA reads TGCAGTGCTAGGACAGGGGGATACTCTGGGGCCAACGTCCTGACTTTC. Translating it yields CSARTGGYSGANVLTF.

This chain uses TRBV10-3 with TRBJ2-7, with D perhaps TRBD1 (5 bases). The CDR3 has 12 amino acids. V lost 7 bases, J lost 2 bases, and 9 bases lay in between. Germline V gene lookup returns CDR1 ENHRY and CDR2 SYGVKD. The CDR3 here is CAIMGRTYEQYF. DNA of the CDR3: TGTGCCATCATGGGGCGGACCTACGAGCAGTACTTC.

The V and J genes are TRBV29-1 and TRBJ2-7, with TRBD1 matching over 8 bases. The germline V gene has CDR1 SQVTM and CDR2 ANQGSEA. The trim removed 2 bases at V and 2 bases at J, leaving 5 bases unmatched. There are 14 residues in the CDR3. The CDR3, as DNA: TGCAGCGTTGAAAACGACAGGGGAGCCTACGAGCAGTACTTC. Residues: CSVENDRGAYEQYF.

CDR3 loop: CSAVPGTSASYEQYF. CDR3 bases: TGCAGTGCTGTCCCCGGGACTAGCGCCTCCTACGAGCAGTACTTC. This chain uses TRBV20-1 with TRBJ2-7; TRBD2 matches 10 bases. V trimming: 5 bases; J trimming: 0 bases; junction bases outside the gene matches: 7. CDR3 size: 15 residues. CDR1 and CDR2 from the germline V gene are DFQATT and SNEGSKA (reference sequence).

Only one count was recorded for this clonotype. The chain employs TRBV20-1 and TRBJ2-7; D may correspond to TRBD1 or TRBD2 (6 bases each). Trimming cost V 6 bases and J 0 bases, with 12 bases left between them. The length of the CDR3 is 13 residues. CDR1 and CDR2 (germline): DFQATT, SNEGSKA (reference sequence). In DNA, the CDR3 is TGCAGTGCAGGGGGGCGGGGCTCCTACGAGCAGTACTTC. It encodes CSAGGRGSYEQYF.

This clonotype was observed a single time. An end of the junction does not agree with germline; a read error may underlie this. V usage is TRBV29-1 and J usage is TRBJ2-5; 7 nucleotides match TRBD2. Germline V gene lookup returns CDR1 SQVTM and CDR2 ANQGSEA. The CDR3 runs 13 residues. The CDR3 bases are TGCAGCGACCGACTAGCCGGCCAAGAGGCCCAGTACTTC. Protein sequence: CSDRLAGQEAQYF.

This clonotype was counted a few times. The chain employs TRBV9 and TRBJ2-7, with TRBD1 as a possible D gene (6 bases). The CDR3 spans 15 residues. From germline, CDR1 is SGDLS and CDR2 YYNGEE. Trimming stripped 1 base from V and 0 bases from J, with 11 bases between. The CDR3 region is CASSVSGHNSYEQYF. CDR3 coding DNA: TGTGCCAGCAGCGTATCGGGACACAACTCCTACGAGCAGTACTTC.

This chain uses TRBV7-9 with TRBJ2-5, with D possibly called TRBD1 or TRBD2 (5 bases each). The J call may be incorrect, as the DNA end agrees better with TRBJ2-7. Germline V gives CDR1 SEHNR, CDR2 FQNEAQ (reference sequence). The CDR3 contains 15 residues. CDR3 bases: TGTGCCAGCAGCTTAGGCCGGGGCAAACCCTACGAGCAGTACTTC. Protein: CASSLGRGKPYEQYF.

V gene TRBV29-1 combines with J gene TRBJ2-2; D possibly matches TRBD1 or TRBD2 (6 bases each). The CDR3 spans 13 residues. V lost 5 bases to trimming and J lost 6 bases, with 13 bases between them. Germline V CDR1 and CDR2: SQVTM, ANQGSEA. The CDR3 coding sequence is TGCAGCGTTTATCCGGGGGCGGCCGGGGAGCTGTTTTTT. Its protein is CSVYPGAAGELFF.

V usage is TRBV20-1 and J usage is TRBJ2-5, with TRBD2 as a possible D gene (6 bases). V was trimmed by 1 base and J by 7 bases, leaving 19 bases between them. The CDR3 is 15 amino acids. Germline loops: CDR1 DFQATT, CDR2 SNEGSKA (reference sequence). The CDR3 region has the DNA TGCAGTGCTAGAGTCGTAGGAGGGGACGGTGGGACCCAGTACTTC. It is translated as CSARVVGGDGGTQYF.

The chain recombines TRBV10-3 with TRBJ2-3, with 11 nucleotides matching TRBD2. The CDR3 runs 16 residues. J lost 8 bases, V lost 5 bases, and 12 bases had no gene match. CDR1 ENHRY and CDR2 SYGVKD come from the germline V gene. This chain's CDR3 is CAISNQASGGTPTQYF. DNA of the CDR3: TGTGCCATCAGTAACCAAGCTAGCGGGGGGACCCCTACGCAGTATTTT.

This clonotype occurred once. The chain is built from TRBV28 and TRBJ2-7; D is possibly TRBD1 (6 bases). V dropped 6 bases and J dropped 0 bases, with 15 bases sitting between them. This CDR3 has 15 residues. The V gene's germline CDR1 is MDHEN and CDR2 SYDVKM. CDR3 protein: CASSLPDSYSYEQYF. The CDR3 DNA follows: TGTGCCAGCAGCTTACCGGACAGTTACTCCTACGAGCAGTACTTC.

This clonotype has more than one count but fewer than ten. The chain combines TRBV29-1 with TRBJ2-1; TRBD2 aligns across 10 bases. Losses at the gene ends were 2 bases for V and 8 bases for J; bases not matched to a gene: 6. Germline-derived CDR1 and CDR2 are SQVTM and ANQGSEA. The CDR3 length is 14 residues. DNA for the CDR3: TGCAGCGTTGAACGAACTAGCGGGGTTGATGAGCAGTTCTTC. It yields the protein CSVERTSGVDEQFF.

Many counts were recorded for this clonotype. The chain recombines TRBV7-2 with TRBJ2-3, with 11 positions matching TRBD2. This CDR3 comprises 15 residues. With 5 bases clipped from V and 6 bases from J, the junction kept 7 bases outside the gene matches. Per the germline V gene, CDR1 is SGHTA and CDR2 is FQGNSA. CDR3 DNA: TGTGCCAGCAGCCCGACTAGCGGGGAGGGTGATACGCAGTATTTT. Translating gives CASSPTSGEGDTQYF.

The chain uses TRBV5-8 and TRBJ2-5; D assignment may be TRBD1 or TRBD2 (5 bases each). Germline values: CDR1 SGHTS, CDR2 YDEGEE. This CDR3 region has 13 residues. Trimming cost V 2 bases and J 4 bases, with 9 bases left between them. The CDR3 region has the DNA TGTGCCAGCAGCTTCTCAGGGAGAGAGACCCAGTACTTC. Translated, it gives CASSFSGRETQYF.

There are a few counts of this clonotype. The rearrangement joins TRBV5-1 to TRBJ2-5; D assignment may be TRBD1 or TRBD2 (5 bases each). This CDR3 comprises 14 residues. Trimming cost V 5 bases and J 2 bases, with 13 bases left between them. Looked up from germline, CDR1 is SGHRS and CDR2 is YFSETQ. The CDR3 nucleotides read TGCGCCAGCAGATCAGGGACGGGGCAAGAGACCCAGTACTTC. Protein: CASRSGTGQETQYF.

As regards this clonotype: A read error may produce the germline difference seen at one junction end. The chain has TRBV20-1 and TRBJ2-1; D is unresolved. Germline V gene data show CDR1 as DFQATT and CDR2 as SNEGSKA (reference sequence). The CDR3 sequence is 15 residues long. The CDR3 loop reads CGATQLTLSYNEQFF. The CDR3 DNA reads TGCGGTGCTACGCAGTTGACCCTCTCCTACAATGAGCAGTTCTTC.

This chain joins TRBV20-1 and TRBJ2-4, with a tentative D call TRBD2 (5 bases). Judging by the DNA end, TRBJ2-7 fits better; the J call may be wrong. The CDR3 covers 15 residues. The germline V gene has CDR1 DFQATT and CDR2 SNEGSKA (reference sequence). Here the CDR3 reads CSARLAGISSYEQYF. For the CDR3, the DNA is TGCAGTGCTAGACTCGCCGGGATATCTTCCTACGAGCAGTACTTC.

The chain joins TRBV7-3 to TRBJ2-1; 8 nucleotides line up with TRBD1. The end of the DNA is better explained by TRBJ2-7, so the J call may be wrong. Germline CDR1 is SGHTA and CDR2 is FQGTGA. The CDR3 spans 14 residues. As DNA, the CDR3 is TGTGCCAGCAGCTCTTCAGGACAGGGATTAGAGCAGTACTTC. This codes for CASSSSGQGLEQYF.

The sample holds a few counts of this clonotype. The chain couples TRBV12-3 or TRBV12-4 to TRBJ2-4; TRBD1 might be the D (6 bases). This CDR3 contains 15 residues. V was pared by 6 bases and J by 1 base, with 13 bases between. The CDR3 DNA reads TGTGCCAGCAGAAGGGACCAGGGGGCCAAAAACATTCAGTACTTC. Its protein product is CASRRDQGAKNIQYF.

The rearrangement links TRBV7-2 to TRBJ2-3, with no clear D. Germline V gene lookup returns CDR1 SGHTA and CDR2 FQGNSA. The CDR3 is 17 residues long. The ends were cut back, 5 bases at V and 2 bases at J, with 20 bases in the middle. CDR3 sequence reads: CASSPNPGRTVTDTQYF. CDR3 coding DNA: TGTGCCAGCAGCCCGAATCCGGGCCGAACGGTCACAGATACGCAGTATTTT.

This chain links TRBV5-1 with TRBJ1-2, with 8 positions matching TRBD1. The length of the CDR3 is 15 residues. The V gene end was trimmed by 4 bases and the J gene end by 3 bases; junction bases not matched to a gene: 8. CDR1 and CDR2 from the germline V gene are SGHRS and YFSETQ. This chain's CDR3 is CASSPTGTGDYGYTF. CDR3 bases: TGCGCCAGCAGCCCTACCGGGACAGGAGACTATGGCTACACCTTC.

The rearrangement links TRBV6-2 or TRBV6-3 to TRBJ1-2, with D possibly TRBD1 on 5 matching bases. The CDR3 extends over 16 amino acids. With 7 bases removed from V and 5 bases from J, the gap between germline ends came to 23 bases. Germline CDR1 reads MNHEY; CDR2 reads SVGEGT. This CDR3 reads CASTDTSGGIIYGYTF. The CDR3 nucleotides are TGTGCCAGCACCGACACGTCCGGGGGGATCATATATGGCTACACCTTC.

This clonotype has a single count. In nucleotides, the CDR3 is TGTGCCAGCAGTTTCGGGACCATGGGGGGGACCCAGTACTTC. The encoded protein is CASSFGTMGGTQYF. The chain links TRBV28 to TRBJ2-7; tentatively, D is TRBD2 (6 bases). The J call may be mistaken, given a closer DNA end match to TRBJ2-5. This CDR3 comprises 14 residues. Germline CDR1 and CDR2: MDHEN and SYDVKM.

The genes are TRBV27 and TRBJ1-4; D not resolved. Germline-derived CDR1 and CDR2 are MNHEY and SMNVEV (reference sequence). V lost 6 bases, J lost 7 bases, and 9 bases lay in between. The CDR3 is 12 residues long. The CDR3 spells CASSGPLEKLFF. The CDR3 DNA sequence: TGTGCCAGCAGCGGACCGCTTGAAAAACTGTTTTTT.

V gene TRBV6-5 combines with J gene TRBJ1-2; D ambiguous. CDR1 MNHEY and CDR2 SVGAGI come from the germline V gene. V was pared by 0 bases and J by 10 bases, with 12 bases between. CDR3 length equals 13 residues. Here the CDR3 reads CASSYSPLETYTF. The CDR3 bases are TGTGCCAGCAGTTACTCTCCCCTGGAGACCTACACCTTC.

This chain joins TRBV6-2 or TRBV6-3 and TRBJ2-3, with 9 bases fitting TRBD2. The V and J ends lost 4 bases and 6 bases, in that order; junction bases with no gene match: 11. The germline V gene has CDR1 MNHEY and CDR2 SVGEGT. The CDR3 contains 16 residues. The CDR3 DNA reads as TGTGCCAGCAGTTCAGCCTCATGGACTAGCGTGGATACGCAGTATTTT. Its translation is CASSSASWTSVDTQYF.

This clonotype was seen more than once but under ten times. V gene TRBV14 combines with J gene TRBJ1-2; D is unclear. V lost 1 base to trimming and J lost 6 bases, with 9 bases between them. This CDR3 comprises 13 residues. The germline CDR1 and CDR2 sequences are SGHDN and FVKESK. CDR3 in amino acids: CASSQVTANGYTF. The CDR3 nucleotides are TGTGCCAGCAGCCAAGTTACAGCAAATGGCTACACCTTC.

J is TRBJ2-1 and V is TRBV12-3 or TRBV12-4; tentatively, D is TRBD2 (6 bases). V was shortened by 6 bases and J by 0 bases, with 15 bases between the two germline ends. CDR3 length: 16 residues. For the CDR3, the DNA is TGTGCCAGCAGGAGCGATCGGGGGAGCTCCTACAATGAGCAGTTCTTC. Its translation is CASRSDRGSSYNEQFF.